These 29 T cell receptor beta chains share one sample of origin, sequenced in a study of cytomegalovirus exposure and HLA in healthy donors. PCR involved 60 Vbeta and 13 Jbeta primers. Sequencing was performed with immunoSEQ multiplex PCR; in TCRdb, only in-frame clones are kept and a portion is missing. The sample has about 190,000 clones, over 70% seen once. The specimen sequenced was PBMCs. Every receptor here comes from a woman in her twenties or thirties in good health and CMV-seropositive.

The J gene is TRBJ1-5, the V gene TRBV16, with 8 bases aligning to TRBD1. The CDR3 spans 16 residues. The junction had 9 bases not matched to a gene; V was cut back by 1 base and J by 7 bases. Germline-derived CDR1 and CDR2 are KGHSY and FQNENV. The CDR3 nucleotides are TGTGCCAGCAGCCAATATGGGCAGGGGGCATGGCAGCCCCAGCATTTT. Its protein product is CASSQYGQGAWQPQHF.

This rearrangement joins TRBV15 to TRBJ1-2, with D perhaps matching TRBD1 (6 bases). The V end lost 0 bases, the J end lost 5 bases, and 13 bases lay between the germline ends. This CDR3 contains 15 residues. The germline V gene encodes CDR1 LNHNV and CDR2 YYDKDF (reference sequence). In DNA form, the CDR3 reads TGTGCCACCAGCAGAGATCAGGGGTCTTATTATGGCTACACCTTC. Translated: CATSRDQGSYYGYTF.

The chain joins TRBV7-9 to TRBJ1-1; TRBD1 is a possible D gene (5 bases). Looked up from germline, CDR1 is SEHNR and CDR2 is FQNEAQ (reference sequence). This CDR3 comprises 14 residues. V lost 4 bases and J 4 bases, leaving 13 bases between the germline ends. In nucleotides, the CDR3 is TGTGCCAGCAGCTCCAGGGTGGACGGCACTGAAGCTTTCTTT. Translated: CASSSRVDGTEAFF.

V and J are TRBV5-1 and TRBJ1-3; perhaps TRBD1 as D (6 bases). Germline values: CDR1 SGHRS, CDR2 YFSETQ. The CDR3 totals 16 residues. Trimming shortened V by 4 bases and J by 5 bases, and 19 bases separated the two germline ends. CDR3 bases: TGCGCCAGCAGCCCCGGGGACACGAGGACTCGAAACACCATATATTTT. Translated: CASSPGDTRTRNTIYF.

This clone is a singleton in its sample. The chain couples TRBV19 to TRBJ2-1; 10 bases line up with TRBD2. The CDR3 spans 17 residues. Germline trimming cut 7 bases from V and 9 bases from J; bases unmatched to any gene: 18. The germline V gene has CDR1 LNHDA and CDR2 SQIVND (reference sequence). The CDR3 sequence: CASKPGVGAGGHSEQFF. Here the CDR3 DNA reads TGTGCCAGTAAACCAGGAGTCGGAGCGGGAGGGCACAGTGAGCAGTTCTTC.

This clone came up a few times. CDR3 sequence: CASSPSLYTLAHEQYF. The DNA for the CDR3 is TGTGCCAGCAGTCCATCTCTATATACACTAGCCCACGAGCAGTACTTC. The rearrangement joins TRBV27 to TRBJ2-7; maybe TRBD2 (6 bases). Germline values: CDR1 MNHEY, CDR2 SMNVEV (reference sequence). The CDR3 loop spans 16 amino acids. Trimming took off 5 bases at V and 5 bases at J, with 22 bases between the two ends.

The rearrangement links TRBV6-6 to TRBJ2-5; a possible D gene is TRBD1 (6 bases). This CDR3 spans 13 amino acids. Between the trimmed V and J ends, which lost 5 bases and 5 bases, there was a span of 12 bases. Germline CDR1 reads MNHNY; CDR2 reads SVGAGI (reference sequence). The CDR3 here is CASSVSQGETQYF. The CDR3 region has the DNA TGTGCCAGCAGTGTCTCACAGGGTGAGACCCAGTACTTC.

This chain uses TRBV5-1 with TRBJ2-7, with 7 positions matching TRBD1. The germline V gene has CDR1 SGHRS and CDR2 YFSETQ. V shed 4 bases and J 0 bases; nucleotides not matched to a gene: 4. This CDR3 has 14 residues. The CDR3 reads CASSVGTASYEQYF. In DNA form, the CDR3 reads TGCGCCAGCAGCGTCGGGACAGCCTCCTACGAGCAGTACTTC. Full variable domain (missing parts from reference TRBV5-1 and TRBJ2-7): KAGVTQTPRYLIKTRGQQVTLSCSPISGHRSVSWYQQTPGQGLQFLFEYFSETQRNKGNFPGRFSGRQFSNSRSEMNVSTLELGDSALYLCASSVGTASYEQYFGPGTRLTVT.

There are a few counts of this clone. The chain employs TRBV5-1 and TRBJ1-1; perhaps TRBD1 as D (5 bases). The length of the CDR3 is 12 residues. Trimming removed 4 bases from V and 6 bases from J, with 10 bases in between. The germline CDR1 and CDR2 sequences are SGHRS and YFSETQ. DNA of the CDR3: TGCGCCAGCAGCGCCGGGGGGGCTGAAGCTTTCTTT. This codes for CASSAGGAEAFF.

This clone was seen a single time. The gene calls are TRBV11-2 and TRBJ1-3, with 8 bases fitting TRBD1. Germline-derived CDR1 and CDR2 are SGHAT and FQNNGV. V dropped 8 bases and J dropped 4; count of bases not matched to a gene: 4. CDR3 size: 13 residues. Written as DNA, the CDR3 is TGTGCCAGCCTGGGACAGGTGGGAAACACCATATATTTT. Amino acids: CASLGQVGNTIYF. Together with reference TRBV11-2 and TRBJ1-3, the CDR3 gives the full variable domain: EAGVAQSPRYKIIEKRQSVAFWCNPISGHATLYWYQQILGQGPKLLIQFQNNGVVDDSQLPKDRFSAERLKGVDSTLKIQPAKLEDSAVYLCASLGQVGNTIYFGEGSWLTVV.

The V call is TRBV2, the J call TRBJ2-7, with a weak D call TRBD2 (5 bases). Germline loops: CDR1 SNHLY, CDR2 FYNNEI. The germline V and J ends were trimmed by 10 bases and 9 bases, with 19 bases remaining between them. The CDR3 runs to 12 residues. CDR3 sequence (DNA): TGTGCCACCGGACTTTTTTCTGTGGTGCAGTACTTC. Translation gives CATGLFSVVQYF. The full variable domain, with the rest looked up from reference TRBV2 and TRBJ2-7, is EPEVTQTPSHQVTQMGQEVILRCVPISNHLYFYWYRQILGQKVEFLVSFYNNEISEKSEIFDDQFSVERPDGSNFTLKIRSTKLEDSAMYFCATGLFSVVQYFGPGTRLTVT.

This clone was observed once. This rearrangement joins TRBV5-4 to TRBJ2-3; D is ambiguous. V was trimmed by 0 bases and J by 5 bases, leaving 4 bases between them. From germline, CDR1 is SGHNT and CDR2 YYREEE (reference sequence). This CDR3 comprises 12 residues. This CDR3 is CASSLAKDTQYF. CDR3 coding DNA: TGTGCCAGCAGCTTGGCCAAAGATACGCAGTATTTT.

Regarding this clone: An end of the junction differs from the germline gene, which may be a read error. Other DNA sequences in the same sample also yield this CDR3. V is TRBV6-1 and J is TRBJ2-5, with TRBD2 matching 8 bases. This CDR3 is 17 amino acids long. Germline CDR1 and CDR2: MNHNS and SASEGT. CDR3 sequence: CASSEGVRAGVGETQYF. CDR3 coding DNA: TGTGCCAGCAGCGAAGGTGTGCGAGCGGGAGTAGGAGAGACCCAGTACTTC.

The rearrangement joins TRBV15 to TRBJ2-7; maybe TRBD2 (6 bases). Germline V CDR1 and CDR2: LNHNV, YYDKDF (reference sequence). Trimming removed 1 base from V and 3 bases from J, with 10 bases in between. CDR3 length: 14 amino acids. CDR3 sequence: CATSRVGGVYEQYF. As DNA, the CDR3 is TGTGCCACCAGCAGAGTCGGGGGTGTCTACGAGCAGTACTTC.

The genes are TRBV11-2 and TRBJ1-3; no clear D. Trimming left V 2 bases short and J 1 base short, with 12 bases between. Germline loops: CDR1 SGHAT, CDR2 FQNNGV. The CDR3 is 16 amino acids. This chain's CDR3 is CASSLSLTNSGNTIYF. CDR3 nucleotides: TGTGCCAGCAGCTTATCCCTAACGAATTCTGGAAACACCATATATTTT.

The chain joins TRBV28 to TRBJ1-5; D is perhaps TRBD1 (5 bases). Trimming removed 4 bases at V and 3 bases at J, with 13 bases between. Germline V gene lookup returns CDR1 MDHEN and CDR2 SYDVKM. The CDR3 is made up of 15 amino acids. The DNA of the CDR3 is TGTGCCAGCAGTTACCAGGGCAGCCTCAATCAGCCCCAGCATTTT. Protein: CASSYQGSLNQPQHF.

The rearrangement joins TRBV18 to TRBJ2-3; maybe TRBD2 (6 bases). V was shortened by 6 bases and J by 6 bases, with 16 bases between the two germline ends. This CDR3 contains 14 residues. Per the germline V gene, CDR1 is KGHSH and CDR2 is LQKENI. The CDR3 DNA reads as TGTGCCAGCTCCCTCCGTGGGGAGGCGGATACGCAGTATTTT. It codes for CASSLRGEADTQYF.

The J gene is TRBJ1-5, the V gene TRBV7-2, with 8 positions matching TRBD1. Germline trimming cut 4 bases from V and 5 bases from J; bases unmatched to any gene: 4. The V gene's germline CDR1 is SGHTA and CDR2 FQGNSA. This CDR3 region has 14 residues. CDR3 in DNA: TGTGCCAGCAGCTATGGACAGGGCTATCAGCCCCAGCATTTT. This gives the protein CASSYGQGYQPQHF.

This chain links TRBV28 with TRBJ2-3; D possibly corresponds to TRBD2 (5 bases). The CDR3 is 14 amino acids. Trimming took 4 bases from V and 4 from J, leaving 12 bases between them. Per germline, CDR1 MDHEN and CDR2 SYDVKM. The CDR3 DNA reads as TGTGCCAGCAGTTCGGGGTTGTGGGCAGATACGCAGTATTTT. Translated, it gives CASSSGLWADTQYF. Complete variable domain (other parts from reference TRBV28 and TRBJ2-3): DVKVTQSSRYLVKRTGEKVFLECVQDMDHENMFWYRQDPGLGLRLIYFSYDVKMKEKGDIPEGYSVSREKKERFSLILESASTNQTSMYLCASSSGLWADTQYFGPGTRLTVL.

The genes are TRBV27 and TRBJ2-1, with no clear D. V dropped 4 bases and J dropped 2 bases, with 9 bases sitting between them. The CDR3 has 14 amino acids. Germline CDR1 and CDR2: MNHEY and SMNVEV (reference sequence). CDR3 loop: CASSSLSPYNEQFF. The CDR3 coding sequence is TGTGCCAGCAGTTCCCTCTCCCCCTACAATGAGCAGTTCTTC.

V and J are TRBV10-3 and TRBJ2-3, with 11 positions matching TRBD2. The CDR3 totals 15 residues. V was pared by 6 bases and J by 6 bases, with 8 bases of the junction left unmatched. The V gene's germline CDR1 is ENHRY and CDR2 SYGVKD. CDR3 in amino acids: CAIRVGTSGGDTQYF. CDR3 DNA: TGTGCCATCAGGGTTGGGACTAGCGGAGGGGATACGCAGTATTTT.

The CDR3 protein is CASSALQGMNTEAFF. The CDR3 nucleotides are TGTGCCAGCAGTGCCCTCCAGGGTATGAACACTGAAGCTTTCTTT. The chain uses TRBV6-5 and TRBJ1-1, with a weak D call TRBD1 (5 bases). Between the trimmed V and J ends, which lost 5 bases and 0 bases, there was a span of 13 bases. This CDR3 is 15 amino acids long. The germline CDR1 and CDR2 sequences are MNHEY and SVGAGI.

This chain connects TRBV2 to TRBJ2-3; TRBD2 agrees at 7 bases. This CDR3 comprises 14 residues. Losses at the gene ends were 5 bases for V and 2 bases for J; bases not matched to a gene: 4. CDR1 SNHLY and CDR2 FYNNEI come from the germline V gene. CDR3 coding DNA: TGTGCCAGCAGTCCTAGCGGCTACACAGATACGCAGTATTTT. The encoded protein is CASSPSGYTDTQYF.

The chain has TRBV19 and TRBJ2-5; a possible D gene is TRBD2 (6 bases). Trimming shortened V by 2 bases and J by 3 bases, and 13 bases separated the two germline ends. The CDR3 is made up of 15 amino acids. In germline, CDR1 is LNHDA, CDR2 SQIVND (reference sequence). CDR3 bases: TGTGCCAGTAGTATAACTCGGGGGTTGGAAGAGACCCAGTACTTC. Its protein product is CASSITRGLEETQYF.

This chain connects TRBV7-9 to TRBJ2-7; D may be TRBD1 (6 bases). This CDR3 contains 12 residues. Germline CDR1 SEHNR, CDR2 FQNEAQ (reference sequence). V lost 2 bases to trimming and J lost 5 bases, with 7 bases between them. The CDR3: CASSLQGNEQYF. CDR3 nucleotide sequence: TGTGCCAGCAGCTTACAGGGGAACGAGCAGTACTTC. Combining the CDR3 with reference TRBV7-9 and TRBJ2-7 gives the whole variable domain DTGVSQNPRHKITKRGQNVTFRCDPISEHNRLYWYRQTLGQGPEFLTYFQNEAQLEKSRLLSDRFSAERPKGSFSTLEIQRTEQGDSAMYLCASSLQGNEQYFGPGTRLTVT.

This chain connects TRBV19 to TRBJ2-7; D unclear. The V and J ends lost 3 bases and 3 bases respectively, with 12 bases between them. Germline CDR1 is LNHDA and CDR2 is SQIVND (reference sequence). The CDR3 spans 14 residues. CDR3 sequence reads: CASSIRKHGYEQYF. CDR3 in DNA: TGTGCCAGTAGTATCAGGAAGCATGGCTACGAGCAGTACTTC.

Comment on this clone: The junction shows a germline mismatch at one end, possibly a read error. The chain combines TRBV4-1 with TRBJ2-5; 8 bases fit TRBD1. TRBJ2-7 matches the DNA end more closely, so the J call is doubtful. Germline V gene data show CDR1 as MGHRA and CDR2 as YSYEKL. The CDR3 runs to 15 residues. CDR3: CASSQDGTGPYEQYF. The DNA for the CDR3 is TGCGCCAGCAGTCAAGACGGGACAGGACCTTACGAGCAGTACTTC.

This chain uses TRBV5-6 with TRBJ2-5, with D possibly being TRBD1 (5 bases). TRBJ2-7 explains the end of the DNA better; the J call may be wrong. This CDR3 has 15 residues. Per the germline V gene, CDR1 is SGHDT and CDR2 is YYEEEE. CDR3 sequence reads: CASSLELQGSYEQYF. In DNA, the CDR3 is TGTGCCAGCAGCTTGGAACTCCAGGGCTCCTACGAGCAGTACTTC.

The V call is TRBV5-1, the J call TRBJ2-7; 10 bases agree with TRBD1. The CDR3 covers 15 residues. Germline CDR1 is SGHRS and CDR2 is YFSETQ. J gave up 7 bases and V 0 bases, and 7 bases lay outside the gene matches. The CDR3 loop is CASSLERQGAGEQYF. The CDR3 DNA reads TGCGCCAGCAGCTTGGAGAGACAGGGGGCAGGGGAGCAGTACTTC.